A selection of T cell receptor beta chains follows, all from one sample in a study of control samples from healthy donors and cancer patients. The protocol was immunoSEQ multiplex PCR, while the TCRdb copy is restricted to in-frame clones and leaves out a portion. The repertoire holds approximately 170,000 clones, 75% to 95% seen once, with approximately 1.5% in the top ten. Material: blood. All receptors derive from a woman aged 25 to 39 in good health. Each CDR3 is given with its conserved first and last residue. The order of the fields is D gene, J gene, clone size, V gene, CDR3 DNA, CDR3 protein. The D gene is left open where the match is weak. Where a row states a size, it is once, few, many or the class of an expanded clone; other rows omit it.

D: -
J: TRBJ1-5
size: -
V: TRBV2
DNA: TGTGCCAGCGCAGGGTATGGGAATCAGCCCCAGCATTTT
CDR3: CASAGYGNQPQHF

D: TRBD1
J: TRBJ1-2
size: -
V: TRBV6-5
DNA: TGTGCCAGCAGAAAGACAGGGAACTATGGCTACACCTTC
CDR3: CASRKTGNYGYTF

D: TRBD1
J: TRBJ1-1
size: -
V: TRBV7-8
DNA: TGTGCCAGCAGCCCGCTGACAGGGCGAATGAACACTGAAGCTTTCTTT
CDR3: CASSPLTGRMNTEAFF

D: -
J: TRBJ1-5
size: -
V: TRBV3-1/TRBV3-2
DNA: TGTGCCAGCAGCCAAGGGGGGTTTGGGCCCCAGCATTTT
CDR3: CASSQGGFGPQHF

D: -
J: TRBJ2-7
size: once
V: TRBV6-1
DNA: TGTGCCAGCAGTGAAGTGGGGGTCCTCTCCTACGAGCAGTACTTC
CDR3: CASSEVGVLSYEQYF

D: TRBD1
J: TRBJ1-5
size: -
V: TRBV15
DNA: TGTGCCACCAGACAGGGGATTCAGCCCCAGCATTTT
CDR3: CATRQGIQPQHF

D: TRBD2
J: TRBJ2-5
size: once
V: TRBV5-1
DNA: TGCGCCAGCAGCTTGGGCGGGGGGGCCTCAGGAAAGACCCAGTACTTC
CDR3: CASSLGGGASGKTQYF

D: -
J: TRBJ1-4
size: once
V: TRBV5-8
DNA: TGTGCCAGCAGCTTGGGTAGGGGACGCGAAAAACTGTTTTTT
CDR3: CASSLGRGREKLFF

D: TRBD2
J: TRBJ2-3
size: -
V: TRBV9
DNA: TGTGCCAGCAGCCGGACTAGCGGGAGCACAGATACGCAGTATTTT
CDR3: CASSRTSGSTDTQYF

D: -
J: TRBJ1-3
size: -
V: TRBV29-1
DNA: TGCAGCGTTTTGGGACAATCAAACACCATATATTTT
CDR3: CSVLGQSNTIYF

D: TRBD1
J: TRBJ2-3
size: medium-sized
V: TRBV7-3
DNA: TGTGCCAGCAGCTTAGCACAGGGGGGAGATACGCAGTATTTT
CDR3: CASSLAQGGDTQYF

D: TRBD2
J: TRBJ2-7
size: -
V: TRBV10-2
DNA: TGCGCCAGCAGTGATGGTGGGGGGGCCTACGAGCAGTACTTC
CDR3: CASSDGGGAYEQYF

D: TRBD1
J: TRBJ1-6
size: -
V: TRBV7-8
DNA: TGTGCCAGCAGGGCAGGGGGCGGCTCCTATAATTCACCCCTCCACTTT
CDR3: CASRAGGGSYNSPLHF

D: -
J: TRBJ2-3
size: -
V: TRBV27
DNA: TGTGCCAGCAGTCAGAGCAGTAACACAGATACGCAGTATTTT
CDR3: CASSQSSNTDTQYF

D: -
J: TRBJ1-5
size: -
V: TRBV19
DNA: TGTGCCAGTAGTATGGGGGAATCCCAGCCCCAGCATTTT
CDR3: CASSMGESQPQHF

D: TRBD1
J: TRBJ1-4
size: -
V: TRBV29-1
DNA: TGCAGCGTTGAAACAGGGGATAGAAGACTGTTTTTT
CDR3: CSVETGDRRLFF

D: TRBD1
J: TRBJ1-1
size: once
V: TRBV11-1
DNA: TGTGCCAGCAGCTTAGAGGCAGGGGGCACTGAAGCTTTCTTT
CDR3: CASSLEAGGTEAFF

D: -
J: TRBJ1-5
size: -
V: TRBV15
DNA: TGTGCCACCAGCAGAGATCGTCAGATTAATCAGCCCCAGCATTTT
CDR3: CATSRDRQINQPQHF

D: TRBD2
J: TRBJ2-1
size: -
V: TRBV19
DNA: TGTGCCAGTAGTAGGGGACTAGTCTATGAGCAGTTCTTC
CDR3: CASSRGLVYEQFF

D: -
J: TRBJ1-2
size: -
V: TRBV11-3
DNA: TGTGCCAGCAGCTTAGGGGTACACTATGGCTACACCTTC
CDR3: CASSLGVHYGYTF

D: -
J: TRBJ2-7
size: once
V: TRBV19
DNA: TGTGCCAGTAGTATCTTGGACTACGCCTACGAGCAGTACTTC
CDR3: CASSILDYAYEQYF

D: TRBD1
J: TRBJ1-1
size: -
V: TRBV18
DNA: TGTGCCAGCTCACCACGGTCAGGGGGGACTGAAGCTTTCTTT
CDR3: CASSPRSGGTEAFF

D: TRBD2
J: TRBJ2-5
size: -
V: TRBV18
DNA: TGTGCCAGCTCGAAGCGGGAGAAGGAGACCCAGTACTTC
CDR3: CASSKREKETQYF

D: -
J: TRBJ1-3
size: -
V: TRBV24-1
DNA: TGTGCCACCAGTGATTTGCGGGGAAACACCATATATTTT
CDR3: CATSDLRGNTIYF

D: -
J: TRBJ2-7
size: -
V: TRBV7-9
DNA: TGTGCCAGCAGCTTAGGGGTGGGGGAGCAGTACTTC
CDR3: CASSLGVGEQYF

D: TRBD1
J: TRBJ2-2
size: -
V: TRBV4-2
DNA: TGTGCCAGCAGCCAAGGGGACAGGAACACCGGGGAGCTGTTTTTT
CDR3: CASSQGDRNTGELFF

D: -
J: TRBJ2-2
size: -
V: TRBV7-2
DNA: TGTGCCAGCAGCTTAGCGGGGGTAGGGACCGGGGAGCTGTTTTTT
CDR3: CASSLAGVGTGELFF

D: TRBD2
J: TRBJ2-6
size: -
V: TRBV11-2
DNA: TGTGCCAGCAGCCGGACTAGCACCTCTGGGGCCAACGTCCTGACTTTC
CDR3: CASSRTSTSGANVLTF

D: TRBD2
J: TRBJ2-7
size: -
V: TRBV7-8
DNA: TGTGCCAACAGCCCTCTAGCGGGTTCTTCCTACGAGCAGTACTTC
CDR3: CANSPLAGSSYEQYF

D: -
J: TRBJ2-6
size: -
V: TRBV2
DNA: TGTGCCAGCAGTGAAGGGGGGACTGGGGCCAACGTCCTGACTTTC
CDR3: CASSEGGTGANVLTF

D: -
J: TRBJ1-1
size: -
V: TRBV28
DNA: TGTGCCAGCAGGGAATACAGGGCGGACACTGAAGCTTTCTTT
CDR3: CASREYRADTEAFF

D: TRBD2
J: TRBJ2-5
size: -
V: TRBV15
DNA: TGTGCCACCAGCAGAGATCGGACTAGCGTTCAAGAGACCCAGTACTTC
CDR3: CATSRDRTSVQETQYF

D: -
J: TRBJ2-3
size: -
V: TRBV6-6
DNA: TGTGCCAGCAGTTACTCTAGGGGGAGAGATACGCAGTATTTT
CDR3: CASSYSRGRDTQYF

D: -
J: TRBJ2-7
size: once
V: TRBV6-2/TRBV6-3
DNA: TGTGCCAGCAGTAACGGAGGGAGTGGCGCCTACGAGCAGTACTTC
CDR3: CASSNGGSGAYEQYF

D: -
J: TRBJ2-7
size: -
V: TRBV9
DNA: TGTGCCAGCAGCGTAGGCCCGGCGCCCTCCTACGAGCAGTACTTC
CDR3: CASSVGPAPSYEQYF

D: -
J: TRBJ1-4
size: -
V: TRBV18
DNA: TGTGCCAGCTCACCATTAGGAGACGGTAATGAAAAACTGTTTTTT
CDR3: CASSPLGDGNEKLFF

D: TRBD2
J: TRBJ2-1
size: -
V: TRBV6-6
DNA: TGTGCCAGCAGGAACGGACTAGCGGGCAATGAGCAGTTCTTC
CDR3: CASRNGLAGNEQFF

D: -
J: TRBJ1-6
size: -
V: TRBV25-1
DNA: TGTGCCAGCAGTGAAACAACCTATAATTCACCCCTCCACTTT
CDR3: CASSETTYNSPLHF

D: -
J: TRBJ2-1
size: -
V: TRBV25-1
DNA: TGTGCCAGCAGTGAAGATCAGGACGATTCCTACAATGAGCAGTTCTTC
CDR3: CASSEDQDDSYNEQFF

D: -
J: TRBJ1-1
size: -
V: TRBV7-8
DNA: TGTGCCAGCAGCCCCCAGGTTTTGAACACTGAAGCTTTCTTT
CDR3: CASSPQVLNTEAFF

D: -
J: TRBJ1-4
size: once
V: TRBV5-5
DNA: TGTGCCAGCAGCTGGACAGCAACTAATGAAAAACTGTTTTTT
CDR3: CASSWTATNEKLFF

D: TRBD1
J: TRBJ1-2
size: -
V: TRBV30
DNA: TGTGCCTGGAGTAGAAAGGGGGCGGGCGGCTACACCTTC
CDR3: CAWSRKGAGGYTF

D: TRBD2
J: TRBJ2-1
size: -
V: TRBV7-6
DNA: TGTGCCAGCAGCCCTACTAGCGGGAGCGGGAATGAGCAGTTCTTC
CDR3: CASSPTSGSGNEQFF

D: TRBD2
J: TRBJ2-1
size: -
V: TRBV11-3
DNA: TGTGCCAGCAGCCCGGGACTAGCTTACAATGAGCAGTTCTTC
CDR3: CASSPGLAYNEQFF

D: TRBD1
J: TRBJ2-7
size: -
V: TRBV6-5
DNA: TGTGCCAGCCTTAAGGGACAGGGGCACGAGCAGTACTTC
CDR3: CASLKGQGHEQYF

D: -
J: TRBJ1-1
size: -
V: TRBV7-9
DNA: TGTGCCAGCAGCTTAGCCGGGACGGAGAACACTGAAGCTTTCTTT
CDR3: CASSLAGTENTEAFF

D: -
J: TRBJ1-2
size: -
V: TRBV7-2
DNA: TGTGCCAGCAGCTTACCCGACAGGCTCTATGGCTACACCTTC
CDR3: CASSLPDRLYGYTF

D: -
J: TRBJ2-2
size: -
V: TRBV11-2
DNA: TGTGCCAGCAGCTTGCAAGTGAACACCGGGGAGCTGTTTTTT
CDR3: CASSLQVNTGELFF

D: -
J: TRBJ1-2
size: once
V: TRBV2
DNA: TGTGCCAGCAGGCTCGGACTGAACTATGGCTACACCTTC
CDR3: CASRLGLNYGYTF